These T cell receptor beta chains were read from a single sample in a study of blood T cell repertoires in COVID-19. Some clones are missing from TCRdb's copy, which holds only in-frame ones; the method was immunoSEQ multiplex PCR. The repertoire holds 200,000 to 300,000 clones, with around 87% as singletons. The sample consisted of peripheral blood. All receptors derive from a woman aged 60-75 years with COVID-19, enrolled during active disease. The CDR3 runs from the conserved cysteine through the conserved F or W. A D gene is named only where the DNA matches it firmly. Not all rows give a size; the values are once, few, many and, for expanded clones, a class.

TRBV13,TRBJ1-4,-,-,TGTGCCAGCAGCTTGGGGACGGGGGGTAACGAAAAACTGTTTTTT,CASSLGTGGNEKLFF
TRBV19,TRBJ2-1,-,-,TGTGCCAGTAGATCTCCCTACAATGAGCAGTTCTTC,CASRSPYNEQFF
TRBV27,TRBJ2-1,-,-,TGTGCCAGCAGTTTAATCCGGACTCCGTCCTACAATGAGCAGTTCTTC,CASSLIRTPSYNEQFF
TRBV6-2/TRBV6-3,TRBJ2-7,TRBD2,few,TGTGCCAGCAGCCGCCTAGCGGGAGGATACGAGCAGTACTTC,CASSRLAGGYEQYF
TRBV6-4,TRBJ2-2,-,-,TGTGCCAGCAGTAGTGGGGGGTCGAACACCGGGGAGCTGTTTTTT,CASSSGGSNTGELFF
TRBV29-1,TRBJ1-5,-,-,TGCAGCGTTGGGGCCCAGGGTTCCCTCAGCACCCAGCATTTT,CSVGAQGSLSTQHF
TRBV6-2/TRBV6-3,TRBJ2-3,TRBD2,-,TGTGCCAGCAGTCAACCTAGCGGGCCAAGCACAGATACGCAGTATTTT,CASSQPSGPSTDTQYF
TRBV24-1,TRBJ1-5,-,once,TGTGCCACCAGTGTGGCCCACAATCAGCCCCAGCATTTT,CATSVAHNQPQHF
TRBV5-5,TRBJ1-4,TRBD1,few,TGTGCCAGCAGCCAAGTCCCGGGACAGGGGTCGAATGAAAAACTGTTTTTT,CASSQVPGQGSNEKLFF
TRBV7-2,TRBJ2-5,-,-,TGTGCCAGCAGCCGGACCGGGACTCCGGATGGGACCCAGTACTTC,CASSRTGTPDGTQYF
TRBV6-2/TRBV6-3,TRBJ2-1,-,-,TGTGCCAGCAGTTCCGCGGGCCCCGGGTTCTTC,CASSSAGPGFF
TRBV21-1,TRBJ2-1,-,-,TGTGCCAGCAGCAAATTAAAGGGCGCGGCAGGGGTCTACAATGAGCAGTTCTTC,CASSKLKGAAGVYNEQFF
TRBV4-1,TRBJ2-2,-,few,TGCGCCAGCAGCCATCCGTTGCAAAGTAGCCGTCATTACACCGGGGAGCTGTTTTTT,CASSHPLQSSRHYTGELFF
TRBV7-9,TRBJ2-7,TRBD2,-,TGTGCCAGCAGCTTTACTAGCGGCTACGAGCAGTACTTC,CASSFTSGYEQYF
TRBV29-1,TRBJ2-7,-,-,TGCAGCGGGAGGGACAGAACGAACGAGCAGTACTTC,CSGRDRTNEQYF
TRBV11-3,TRBJ2-1,-,-,TGTGCCAGCAGCTTAACGAGCGTTTACAATGAGCAGTTCTTC,CASSLTSVYNEQFF
TRBV7-9,TRBJ2-5,TRBD2,-,TGTGCCAGCAGCGCAACTAGCGGGAGGGGTGAGACCCAGTACTTC,CASSATSGRGETQYF
TRBV11-2,TRBJ1-1,-,-,TGTGCCAGCAGCTTAGTAGGGCGGGGGGCGCAGGTTTTTGGCACTGAAGCTTTCTTT,CASSLVGRGAQVFGTEAFF
TRBV29-1,TRBJ1-1,-,once,TGCAGCGTTCAGGGCATCATTGGGGGGACGAACACTGAAGCTTTCTTT,CSVQGIIGGTNTEAFF
TRBV28,TRBJ1-1,-,-,TGTGCCAGCAGTTTAACTCGGGGAACTGAAGCTTTCTTT,CASSLTRGTEAFF
TRBV18,TRBJ1-1,-,-,TGTGCCAGCTCACCGAGTACCAGGGAGAACACTGAAGCTTTCTTT,CASSPSTRENTEAFF
TRBV11-2,TRBJ2-1,TRBD1,-,TGTGCCAGCAGTCCTACCAACAGGGGGGTTGAGCAGTTCTTC,CASSPTNRGVEQFF
TRBV28,TRBJ2-3,-,-,TGTGCCAGCAGTTTAAGATCCTTACGACTCAGCGGGTCTAGCACAGATACGCAGTATTTT,CASSLRSLRLSGSSTDTQYF
TRBV10-3,TRBJ2-3,TRBD1,few,TGTGCCATCAGGTTGACAGGGGACACAGATACGCAGTATTTT,CAIRLTGDTDTQYF
TRBV7-9,TRBJ1-3,TRBD1,-,TGTGCCAGCAGCCTCGAACGCGACGGGACAGGGTTTGGAAACACCATATATTTT,CASSLERDGTGFGNTIYF
TRBV5-5,TRBJ1-2,-,-,TGTGCCAGCAGCTTAGACAGAACTTCTGAGGGCTACACCTTC,CASSLDRTSEGYTF
TRBV5-1,TRBJ2-3,TRBD2,-,TGCGCCAGTCACCCGGGACTAGCGTTCGGCACAGATACGCAGTATTTT,CASHPGLAFGTDTQYF
TRBV27,TRBJ1-5,TRBD1,-,TGTGCCAGCAGCAATACAGGGGAAGGTCAGCCCCAGCATTTT,CASSNTGEGQPQHF
TRBV5-5,TRBJ1-4,-,-,TGTGCCAGCAGCTTGGAGGGGCTTGAGGAAAAACTGTTTTTT,CASSLEGLEEKLFF
TRBV29-1,TRBJ2-1,TRBD2,-,TGCAGCGTTGCCCCTAGCGGGAGCGGGAATGAGCAGTTCTTC,CSVAPSGSGNEQFF
TRBV4-1,TRBJ1-1,-,once,TGCGCCAGCAGCCAGCAGTGGAGCACTGAAGCTTTCTTT,CASSQQWSTEAFF
TRBV10-1,TRBJ2-5,TRBD2,-,TGCGCCAGCAGTGACGGTCTAGCGGGCCAAGAGACCCAGTACTTC,CASSDGLAGQETQYF
TRBV7-9,TRBJ1-3,-,-,TGTGCCAGCAGTCGGGATTCTGGAAACACCATATATTTT,CASSRDSGNTIYF
TRBV9,TRBJ2-3,TRBD1,-,TGTGCCAGCAGCGCCCGACAGGGGGCAACAGATACGCAGTATTTT,CASSARQGATDTQYF
TRBV7-9,TRBJ2-7,-,-,TGTGCCAGCAGCTCAGCTTTGCCGGGAACCGGTTACGAGCAGTACTTC,CASSSALPGTGYEQYF
TRBV27,TRBJ2-7,TRBD2,-,TGTGCCAGCAGTACCCGGACTAGCGGGAGGGTTGAGTCCTACGAGCAGTACTTC,CASSTRTSGRVESYEQYF
TRBV2,TRBJ2-1,-,-,TGTGCCAGCAGTGCAGGAGGGTCCCTGGGGGAGCAGTTCTTC,CASSAGGSLGEQFF
TRBV30,TRBJ2-7,TRBD2,-,TGTGCCTGGGCCAGCGGGAGGACGTCCTACGAGCAGTACTTC,CAWASGRTSYEQYF
TRBV14,TRBJ2-2,-,-,TGTGCCAGCAGCCTCGGACTAAACGGGGAGCTGTTTTTT,CASSLGLNGELFF
TRBV12-3/TRBV12-4,TRBJ1-2,-,few,TGTGCCAGCAGCTCCGTGCGTGGCTACACCTTC,CASSSVRGYTF
TRBV6-5,TRBJ2-7,TRBD2,-,TGTGCCAGCAGATCCCCAGCGGGAGGACACTACGAGCAGTACTTC,CASRSPAGGHYEQYF
TRBV7-2,TRBJ2-7,-,-,TGTGCCAGCAGCTTTTCACGAAGTGGGGGCGCCTACGAGCAGTACTTC,CASSFSRSGGAYEQYF
TRBV30,TRBJ1-3,-,-,TGTGCCTGGTCGTCAGGGACTGGAAACACCATATATTTT,CAWSSGTGNTIYF
TRBV10-2,TRBJ1-2,TRBD1,-,TGCGCCAGCAGTGAGTCCGGACAGGCGGGTGTGGGTGGCTACACCTTC,CASSESGQAGVGGYTF
TRBV4-2,TRBJ2-1,TRBD2,once,TGTGCCAGCAGCCAAGTCGGGACTAGCGGTGTCGGGGGCTACAATGAGCAGTTCTTC,CASSQVGTSGVGGYNEQFF
TRBV3-1/TRBV3-2,TRBJ2-1,TRBD2,few,TGTGCCAGCAGTCAACGCTGGGTAGCGGGAGGCTACAATGAGCAGTTCTTC,CASSQRWVAGGYNEQFF
TRBV2,TRBJ1-1,TRBD1,-,TGTGCCAGCAGCCGGGACAGGGGGTACACTGAAGCTTTCTTT,CASSRDRGYTEAFF
TRBV27,TRBJ2-5,-,-,TGTGCCAGCAGTTTCTCAGGAGAGACCCAGTACTTC,CASSFSGETQYF
TRBV28,TRBJ2-7,TRBD2,-,TGTGCCAGCAGTTTTCGGGCAGCGGGGGTGGCAGTGTACTTC,CASSFRAAGVAVYF
TRBV10-2,TRBJ1-6,-,-,TGCGCCAGCAGGACAGACTATAATTCACCCCTCCACTTT,CASRTDYNSPLHF
TRBV10-3,TRBJ2-7,TRBD2,once,TGTGCCATCAGCCCGGGACTAGCGTCCGAGCAGTACTTC,CAISPGLASEQYF
TRBV15,TRBJ2-7,-,-,TGTGCCACCAGCAGAGTAGGGAGTGGGGCCTACGAGCAGTACTTC,CATSRVGSGAYEQYF